Listed here is a single T cell receptor (beta chain). Its antigen is undetermined. This specimen comes from a study of OX40 agonist ivuxolimab in advanced cancers. Study information: People in dose escalation had one of these cancers: hepatocellular carcinoma, melanoma, renal cell or head and neck cancer. Of the participants, under 50% had some prior anti-PD-1, anti-PD-L1 or anti-CTLA-4 therapy, which was allowed.

General study points: Mean expanded clone counts were higher in CD8+ than CD4+ T cells.

Germline CDR1 MDHEN, CDR2 SYDVKM. The length of the CDR3 is 14 residues. V gave up 4 bases and J gave up 7 bases; unmatched junction bases: 7. Data came from immunoSEQ multiplex PCR; TCRdb stores just in-frame clones and leaves some out. The table records 50,000 to 65,000 clones, approximately 75% of them present only once. The chain is built from TRBV28 and TRBJ1-2; 9 bases are a match to TRBD1. The sequence came from an adult with an advanced solid tumor such as melanoma, head and neck, liver or kidney cancer. This material consisted of CD4+ or CD8+ T cells sorted from blood, taken in a trial of the OX40 agonist ivuxolimab. CDR3 amino acids: CASSSRDRVSGYTF. CDR3 DNA: TGTGCCAGCAGTTCCCGGGACAGGGTTAGTGGCTACACCTTC.